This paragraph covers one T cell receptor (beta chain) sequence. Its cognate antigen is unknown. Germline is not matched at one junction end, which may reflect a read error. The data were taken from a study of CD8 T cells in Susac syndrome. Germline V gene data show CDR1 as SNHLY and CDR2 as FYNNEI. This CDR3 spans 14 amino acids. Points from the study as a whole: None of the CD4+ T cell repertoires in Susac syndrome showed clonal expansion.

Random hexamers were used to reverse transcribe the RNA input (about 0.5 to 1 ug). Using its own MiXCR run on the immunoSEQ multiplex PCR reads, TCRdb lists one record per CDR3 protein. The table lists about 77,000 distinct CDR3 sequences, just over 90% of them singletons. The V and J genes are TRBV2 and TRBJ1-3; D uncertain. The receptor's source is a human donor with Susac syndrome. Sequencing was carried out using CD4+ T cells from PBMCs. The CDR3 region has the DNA TGTGCCAGCGAAAAAGCCAGCTCTGAAAACACCATATATTTT. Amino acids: CASEKASSENTIYF.